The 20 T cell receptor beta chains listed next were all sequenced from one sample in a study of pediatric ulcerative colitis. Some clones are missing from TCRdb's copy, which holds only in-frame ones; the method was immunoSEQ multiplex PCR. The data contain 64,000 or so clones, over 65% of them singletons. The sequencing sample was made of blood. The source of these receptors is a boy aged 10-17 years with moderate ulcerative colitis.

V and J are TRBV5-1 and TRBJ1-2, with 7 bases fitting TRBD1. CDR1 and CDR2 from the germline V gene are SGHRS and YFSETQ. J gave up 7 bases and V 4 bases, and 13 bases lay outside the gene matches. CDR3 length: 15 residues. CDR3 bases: TGCGCCAGCAGCGCCTGGGGGGACAGCGGTCGTGGCTACACCTTC. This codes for CASSAWGDSGRGYTF.

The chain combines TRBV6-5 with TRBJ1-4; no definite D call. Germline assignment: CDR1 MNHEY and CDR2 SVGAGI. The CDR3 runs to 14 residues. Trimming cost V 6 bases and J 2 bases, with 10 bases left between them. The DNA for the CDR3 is TGTGCCAGCAGAACGACGTTCACTAATGAAAAACTGTTTTTT. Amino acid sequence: CASRTTFTNEKLFF.

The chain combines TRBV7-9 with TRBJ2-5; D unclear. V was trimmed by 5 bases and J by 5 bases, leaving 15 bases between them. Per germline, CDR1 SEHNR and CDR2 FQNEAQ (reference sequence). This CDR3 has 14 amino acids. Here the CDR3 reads CASSNAPGRETQYF. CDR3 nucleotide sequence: TGTGCCAGCAGCAACGCCCCCGGGCGGGAGACCCAGTACTTC.

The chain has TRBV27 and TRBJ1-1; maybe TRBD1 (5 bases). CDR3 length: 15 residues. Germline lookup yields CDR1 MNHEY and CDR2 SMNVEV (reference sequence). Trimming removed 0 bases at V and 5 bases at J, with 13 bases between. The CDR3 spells CASSLSGGWRTEAFF. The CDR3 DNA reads TGTGCCAGCAGTTTATCCGGGGGGTGGAGGACTGAAGCTTTCTTT.

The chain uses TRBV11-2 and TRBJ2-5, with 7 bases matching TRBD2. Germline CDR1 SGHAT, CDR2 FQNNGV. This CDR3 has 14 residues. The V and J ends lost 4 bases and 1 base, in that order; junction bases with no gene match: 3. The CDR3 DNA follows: TGTGCCAGCAGCTCGGGGGGAAGCCAAGAGACCCAGTACTTC. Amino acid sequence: CASSSGGSQETQYF.

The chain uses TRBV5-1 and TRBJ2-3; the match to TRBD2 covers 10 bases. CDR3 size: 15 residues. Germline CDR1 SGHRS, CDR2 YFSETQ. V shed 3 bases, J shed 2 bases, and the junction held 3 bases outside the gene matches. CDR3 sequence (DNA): TGCGCCAGCAGCTCCGGGACTAGCGACACAGATACGCAGTATTTT. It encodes CASSSGTSDTDTQYF.

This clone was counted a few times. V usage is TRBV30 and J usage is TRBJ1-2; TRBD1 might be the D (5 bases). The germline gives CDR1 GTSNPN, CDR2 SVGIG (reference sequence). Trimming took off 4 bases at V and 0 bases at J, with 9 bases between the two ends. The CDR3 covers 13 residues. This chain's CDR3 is CAWTGGTNYGYTF. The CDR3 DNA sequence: TGTGCCTGGACGGGGGGAACTAACTATGGCTACACCTTC.

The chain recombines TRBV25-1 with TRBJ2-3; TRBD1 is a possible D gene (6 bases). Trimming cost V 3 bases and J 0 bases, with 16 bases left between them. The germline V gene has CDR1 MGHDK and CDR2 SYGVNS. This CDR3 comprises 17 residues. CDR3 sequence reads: CASSDGPRTASTDTQYF. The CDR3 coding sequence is TGTGCCAGCAGTGACGGCCCCCGGACAGCCAGCACAGATACGCAGTATTTT.

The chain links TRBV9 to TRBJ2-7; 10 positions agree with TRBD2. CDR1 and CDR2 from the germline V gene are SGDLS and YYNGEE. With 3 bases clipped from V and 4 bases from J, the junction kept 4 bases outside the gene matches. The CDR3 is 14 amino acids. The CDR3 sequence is CASSAAGGPYEQYF. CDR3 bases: TGTGCCAGCAGCGCAGCGGGGGGGCCATACGAGCAGTACTTC.

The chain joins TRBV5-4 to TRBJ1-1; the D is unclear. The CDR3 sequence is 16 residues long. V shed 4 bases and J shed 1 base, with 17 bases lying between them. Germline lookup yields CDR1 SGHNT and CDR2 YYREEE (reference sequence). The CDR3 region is CASSLDVSIGNTEAFF. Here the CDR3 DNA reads TGTGCCAGCAGCCTAGACGTCTCCATCGGGAACACTGAAGCTTTCTTT.

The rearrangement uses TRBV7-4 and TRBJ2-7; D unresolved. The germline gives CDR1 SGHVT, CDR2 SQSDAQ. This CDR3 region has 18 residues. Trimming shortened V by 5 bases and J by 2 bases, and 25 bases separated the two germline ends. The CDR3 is CASSLGNSGRGFTYEQYF. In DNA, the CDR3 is TGTGCCAGCAGCCTTGGAAATTCGGGCAGAGGATTTACCTACGAGCAGTACTTC.

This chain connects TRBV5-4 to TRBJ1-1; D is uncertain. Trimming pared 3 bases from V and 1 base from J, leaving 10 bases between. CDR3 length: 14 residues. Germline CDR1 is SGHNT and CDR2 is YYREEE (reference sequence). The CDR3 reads CASSSPDKNTEAFF. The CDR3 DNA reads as TGTGCCAGCAGCTCGCCCGACAAGAACACTGAAGCTTTCTTT.

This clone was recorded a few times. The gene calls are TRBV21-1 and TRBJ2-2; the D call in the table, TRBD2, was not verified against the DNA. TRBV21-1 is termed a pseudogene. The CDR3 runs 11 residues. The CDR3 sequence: CASPNTGELFF. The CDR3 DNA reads TGTGCCAGCCCTAACACCGGGGAGCTGTTTTTT.

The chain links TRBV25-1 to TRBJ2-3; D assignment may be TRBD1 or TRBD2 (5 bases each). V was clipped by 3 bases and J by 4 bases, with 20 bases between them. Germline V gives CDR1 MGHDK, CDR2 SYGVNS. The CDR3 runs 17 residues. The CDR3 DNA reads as TGTGCCAGCAGTGATCGGGGCCAGGGAATATTGCCAGATACGCAGTATTTT. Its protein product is CASSDRGQGILPDTQYF.

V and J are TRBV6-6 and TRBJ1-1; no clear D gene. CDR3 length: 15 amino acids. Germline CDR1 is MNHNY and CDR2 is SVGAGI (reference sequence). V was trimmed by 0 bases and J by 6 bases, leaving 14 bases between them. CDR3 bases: TGTGCCAGCAGTTACTCGAGGACTCTTGGGGCTGAAGCTTTCTTT. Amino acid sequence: CASSYSRTLGAEAFF.

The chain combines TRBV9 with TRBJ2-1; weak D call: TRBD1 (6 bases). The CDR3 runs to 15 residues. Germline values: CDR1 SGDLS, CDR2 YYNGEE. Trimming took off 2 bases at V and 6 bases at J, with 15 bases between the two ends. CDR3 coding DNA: TGTGCCAGCAGCGTCTGGGGCAGGGGTGGCAATGAGCAGTTCTTC. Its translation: CASSVWGRGGNEQFF.

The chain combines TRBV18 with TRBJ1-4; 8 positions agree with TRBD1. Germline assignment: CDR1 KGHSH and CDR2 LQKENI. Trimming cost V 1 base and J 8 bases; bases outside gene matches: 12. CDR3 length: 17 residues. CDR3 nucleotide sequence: TGTGCCAGCTCACCACGAACAGGGGGTGACTCTCGGGAAAAACTGTTTTTT. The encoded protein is CASSPRTGGDSREKLFF.

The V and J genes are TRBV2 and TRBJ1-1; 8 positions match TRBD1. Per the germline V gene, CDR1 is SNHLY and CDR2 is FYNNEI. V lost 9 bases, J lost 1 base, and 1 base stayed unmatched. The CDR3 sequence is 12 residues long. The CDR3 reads CARGQANTEAFF. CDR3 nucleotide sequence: TGTGCCAGGGGACAGGCGAACACTGAAGCTTTCTTT.

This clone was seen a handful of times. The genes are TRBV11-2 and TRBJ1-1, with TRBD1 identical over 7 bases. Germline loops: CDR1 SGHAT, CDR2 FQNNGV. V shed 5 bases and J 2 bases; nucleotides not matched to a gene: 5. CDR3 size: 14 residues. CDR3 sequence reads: CASSPTGLNTEAFF. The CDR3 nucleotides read TGTGCCAGCAGCCCGACAGGGTTAAACACTGAAGCTTTCTTT.

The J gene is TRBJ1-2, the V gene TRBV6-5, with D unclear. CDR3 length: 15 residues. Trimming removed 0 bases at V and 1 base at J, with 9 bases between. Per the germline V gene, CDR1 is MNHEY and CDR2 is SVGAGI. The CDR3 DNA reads TGTGCCAGCAGTTACTCTCGGGAACTTAACTATGGCTACACCTTC. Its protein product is CASSYSRELNYGYTF.